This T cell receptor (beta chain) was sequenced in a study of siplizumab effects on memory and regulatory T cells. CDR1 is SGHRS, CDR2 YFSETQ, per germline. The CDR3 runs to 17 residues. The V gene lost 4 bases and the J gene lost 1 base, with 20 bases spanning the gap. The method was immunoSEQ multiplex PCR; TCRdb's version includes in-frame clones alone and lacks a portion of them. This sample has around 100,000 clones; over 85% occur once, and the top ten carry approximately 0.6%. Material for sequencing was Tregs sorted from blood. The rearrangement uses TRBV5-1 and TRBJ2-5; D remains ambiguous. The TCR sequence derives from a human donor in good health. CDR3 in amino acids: CASSPKFGVGVQETQYF. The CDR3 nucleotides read TGCGCCAGCAGCCCCAAGTTTGGCGTAGGAGTCCAAGAGACCCAGTACTTC.